The T cell receptor (beta chain) described here comes from a study of human T cells and chemical hapten exposure. In the study overall: Largely, small differences in pooled library volume made per-sample TCR yields vary.

The time point is: healthy volunteer bleed at 2 weeks. From whole blood left unfractionated, total RNA was extracted. This clonotype has at least ten counts. Its antigen is as yet unknown. Findings of the study overall: There was no change with DPC sensitization in TCRs above 1 in 1000 frequency.

The CDR3 contains 15 residues. Between the trimmed V and J ends, which lost 1 base and 0 bases, there was a span of 4 bases. Germline values: CDR1 LGHNA, CDR2 YSLEER. Library construction involved attaching unique molecular identifiers to individual cDNA molecules, which allowed quantitative, reproducible TCR counting. Per the study methods: Individual samples carried between about 23,224 and 750,000 TCRs, with 95,638 as the median. TCRdb re-called the RACE reads through MiXCR, storing one row per CDR3 protein. The V and J calls here are based on TCRdb, not the publication. Seen here are tens of thousands of distinct CDR3 sequences, 4.3% observed once, and the top ten hold approximately 1.6%.

The V gene is TRBV4-3, the J gene TRBJ1-6; no firm D call. The receptor was derived from a female donor in good health. Some clones in this sample may be carry-over from other donors' samples. The sample comprised whole blood. In DNA, the CDR3 is TGCGCCAGCAGCCAAGTAAGCTCCTATAATTCACCCCTCCACTTT. Translated: CASSQVSSYNSPLHF.